This T cell receptor (beta chain) was sequenced in a study of CD8+ T cells in alopecia areata. Study-wide results and caveats: Only one nonresponder was present, which leaves the link between baseline CD8+ expansion and response uncertain. Sequence data from scalp samples additionally include resident alphabeta T cells of normal skin. Scalp and blood retained many expanded lesional clones during tofacitinib.

As for treatment: oral pan-JAK inhibitor, 5-10 mg twice daily. Worth noting for this clone: Its antigen is as yet unknown.

cDNA serving as the sequencing template came from extracted, reverse transcribed RNA. TCRdb's table, derived via immunoSEQ multiplex PCR, lists solely in-frame clones and lacks some. The sample consists of some 220,000 clones, more than 45% of them appearing once. The CDR3 is 12 residues long. The sequencing here drew on CD4+ T cells sorted from blood, taken at week 4, from a patient treated with tofacitinib. The clonotype was recovered from a human donor with alopecia areata. The rearrangement links TRBV21-1 to TRBJ2-7. TRBV21-1 is a recognized pseudogene. CDR3: CASSKADYEQYF. The CDR3 DNA sequence: TGTGCCAGCAGCAAAGCGGACTACGAGCAGTACTTC.